One and the same sample provided the 17 T cell receptor beta chains below, sequenced in a study of blood T cell repertoires in COVID-19. The table came from immunoSEQ multiplex PCR; TCRdb's copy has only in-frame clones and leaves some out. Here the sample spans 100,000 to 150,000 clones, over 75% being singletons. Sample: peripheral blood. These receptors all stem from a woman of 80 years or more with acute or convalescent COVID-19.

This clone was counted a few times. The chain couples TRBV5-8 to TRBJ1-2; D may be TRBD1 (5 bases). This CDR3 spans 13 amino acids. The V and J ends lost 1 base and 8 bases respectively, with 12 bases between them. The germline CDR1 and CDR2 sequences are SGHTS and YDEGEE. Here the CDR3 reads CASSLPRVNGYTF. DNA of the CDR3: TGTGCCAGCAGCTTGCCCAGGGTAAACGGCTACACCTTC.

The rearrangement links TRBV29-1 to TRBJ2-2; 10 bases agree with TRBD1. The CDR3 has 15 amino acids. The trim removed 6 bases at V and 7 bases at J, leaving 11 bases unmatched. Germline V CDR1 and CDR2: SQVTM, ANQGSEA. CDR3 nucleotide sequence: TGCAGCGTGGAGAGGGACAGGGGTGGTGTCGGGGAGCTGTTTTTT. Amino acids: CSVERDRGGVGELFF.

The chain is built from TRBV6-1 and TRBJ1-1; weak D call: TRBD1 (5 bases). V shed 1 base and J shed 10 bases, with 13 bases lying between them. This CDR3 is 13 amino acids long. Germline V gene data show CDR1 as MNHNS and CDR2 as SASEGT. For the CDR3, the DNA is TGTGCCAGCAGTGAAGTTTGGCAGGGTCGAGCTTTCTTT. Protein: CASSEVWQGRAFF.

This chain joins TRBV28 and TRBJ1-4, with D possibly being TRBD1 (6 bases). The CDR3 length is 17 residues. The V gene's germline CDR1 is MDHEN and CDR2 SYDVKM. Trimming took off 7 bases at V and 3 bases at J, with 21 bases between the two ends. CDR3 nucleotide sequence: TGTGCCAGCAAAAGGTTCCGAGGACAGCAAGCTAATGAAAAACTGTTTTTT. It is translated as CASKRFRGQQANEKLFF.

The genes are TRBV6-5 and TRBJ1-2; D call uncertain. The CDR3 has 13 amino acids. V was cut by 5 bases and J by 0 bases, with 7 bases left in between. Per germline, CDR1 MNHEY and CDR2 SVGAGI. The CDR3 coding sequence is TGTGCCAGCAGTCTAGATGCTAACTATGGCTACACCTTC. Translating gives CASSLDANYGYTF.

The rearrangement uses TRBV7-2 and TRBJ1-1, with D possibly being TRBD1 (5 bases). Trimming took off 2 bases at V and 3 bases at J, with 10 bases between the two ends. The germline V gene encodes CDR1 SGHTA and CDR2 FQGNSA. The CDR3 covers 14 residues. Here the CDR3 DNA reads TGTGCCAGCAGCTTAAGGCAGGGTGACACTGAAGCTTTCTTT. Its protein is CASSLRQGDTEAFF.

V gene TRBV28 combines with J gene TRBJ1-3, with D possibly being TRBD1 (5 bases). Germline CDR1 and CDR2: MDHEN and SYDVKM. The CDR3 extends over 14 amino acids. Trimming removed 4 bases at V and 1 base at J, with 8 bases between. CDR3 region: CASSWGGSGNTIYF. As DNA, the CDR3 is TGTGCCAGCAGTTGGGGGGGTTCTGGAAACACCATATATTTT.

The rearrangement joins TRBV14 to TRBJ2-1; 9 nucleotides align to TRBD2. Trimming cost V 4 bases and J 4 bases; bases outside gene matches: 8. The CDR3 has 16 residues. The germline V gene encodes CDR1 SGHDN and CDR2 FVKESK. CDR3 in DNA: TGTGCCAGCAGCCCGATTAGCGGGAGTACTTACAATGAGCAGTTCTTC. It is translated as CASSPISGSTYNEQFF.

The CDR3 nucleotides read TGCGCCAGCACAACAGGGGGCGCTTACAATGAGCAGTTCTTC. Amino acid sequence: CASTTGGAYNEQFF. The gene calls are TRBV5-1 and TRBJ2-1, with 9 bases identical to TRBD1. The CDR3 consists of 14 residues. Unmatched junction bases numbered 5, after V lost 6 bases and J lost 4 bases. The V gene's germline CDR1 is SGHRS and CDR2 YFSETQ.

The chain links TRBV5-5 to TRBJ1-2; D remains unclear. V lost 0 bases to trimming and J lost 0 bases, with 12 bases between them. Germline loops: CDR1 SGHKS, CDR2 YYEKEE (reference sequence). CDR3 size: 16 residues. The chain's CDR3 is CASSLGGYGTNYGYTF. The CDR3 DNA reads TGTGCCAGCAGCTTGGGCGGGTACGGCACTAACTATGGCTACACCTTC.

The genes are TRBV3-1 (or the pseudogene TRBV3-2) and TRBJ2-1; TRBD2 matches at 10 bases. This CDR3 region has 12 residues. J gave up 10 bases and V 3 bases, and 0 bases lay outside the gene matches. Germline-derived CDR1 and CDR2 are LGHDT and YNNKEL (reference sequence). The CDR3 is CASSQTSGEQFF. The CDR3 nucleotides are TGTGCCAGCAGCCAGACTAGCGGGGAGCAGTTCTTC.

The rearrangement links TRBV5-4 to TRBJ1-2; TRBD1 aligns across 8 bases. V dropped 4 bases and J dropped 7; count of bases not matched to a gene: 6. The CDR3 length is 13 residues. CDR1 is SGHNT, CDR2 YYREEE, per germline (reference sequence). CDR3 in DNA: TGTGCCAGCAGCACGACAGGGGTCGGTGGCTACACCTTC. Its translation: CASSTTGVGGYTF.

J is TRBJ2-3 and V is TRBV29-1; maybe TRBD1 (5 bases). The V gene's germline CDR1 is SQVTM and CDR2 ANQGSEA. This CDR3 has 14 amino acids. Between the trimmed V and J ends, which lost 5 bases and 0 bases, there was a span of 12 bases. The DNA of the CDR3 is TGCAGCGTTCGTTTGACAGCTAGCACAGATACGCAGTATTTT. This translates into CSVRLTASTDTQYF.

J is TRBJ1-1 and V is TRBV6-1, with 8 bases matching TRBD1. In germline, CDR1 is MNHNS, CDR2 SASEGT. The V segment lost 2 bases and the J segment 5 bases; nucleotides outside the gene matches: 7. The CDR3 spans 15 residues. The CDR3 DNA reads TGTGCCAGCAGTGAAAGGCGGACAGGGCCAACTGAAGCTTTCTTT. It specifies CASSERRTGPTEAFF.

To note about this clone: Germline and junction disagree at one end, which may indicate a read error. The rearrangement joins TRBV19 to TRBJ1-2; 7 nucleotides line up with TRBD1. In germline, CDR1 is LNHDA, CDR2 SQIVND (reference sequence). The CDR3 runs to 14 residues. The CDR3 loop reads CASSSWGTVLTVDF. CDR3 DNA sequence: TGTGCCAGTAGTTCATGGGGGACAGTCCTAACGGTGGACTTC. Full variable domain (outside the CDR3, taken from reference TRBV19 and TRBJ1-2): DGGITQSPKYLFRKEGQNVTLSCEQNLNHDAMYWYRQDPGQGLRLIYYSQIVNDFQKGDIAEGYSVSREKKESFPLTVTSAQKNPTAFYLCASSSWGTVLTVDFGSGTRLTVV.

The chain recombines TRBV10-3 with TRBJ2-2; no firm D call. The V gene lost 11 bases and the J gene lost 5 bases, with 12 bases spanning the gap. The CDR3 extends over 12 amino acids. CDR1 ENHRY and CDR2 SYGVKD come from the germline V gene. CDR3 sequence: CAASLLTGELFF. The CDR3 DNA reads TGTGCCGCGTCGCTATTAACCGGGGAGCTGTTTTTT.

This clone was seen just once. The chain employs TRBV6-5 and TRBJ1-5; 7 bases line up with TRBD1. Trimming removed 7 bases from V and 4 bases from J; junction bases left unmatched: 7. Per the germline V gene, CDR1 is MNHEY and CDR2 is SVGAGI. The CDR3 runs to 14 residues. The CDR3 loop is CASNPDRVNQPQHF. The CDR3 DNA sequence: TGTGCCAGCAATCCCGACAGGGTAAATCAGCCCCAGCATTTT.